This TCR beta chain was profiled in a study of OX40 agonist ivuxolimab in advanced cancers. Only in-frame clones appear in the TCRdb table, and some are missing; sequencing was by immunoSEQ multiplex PCR. The repertoire has 55,000 to 80,000 clones, roughly 82% of them found once; the top ten carry about 5.1%. Germline loops: CDR1 SGDLS, CDR2 YYNGEE. The V gene lost 3 bases and the J gene lost 5 bases, with 11 bases spanning the gap. CDR3 length: 14 residues. Sample: CD4+ or CD8+ T cells sorted from blood, taken in a trial of the OX40 agonist ivuxolimab. The TCR comes from an adult with an advanced solid tumor such as melanoma, head and neck, liver or kidney cancer. The gene calls are TRBV9 and TRBJ2-2; D call uncertain. This CDR3 is CASSATFGTGELFF. The CDR3 nucleotides are TGTGCCAGCAGCGCCACCTTCGGAACCGGGGAGCTGTTTTTT.